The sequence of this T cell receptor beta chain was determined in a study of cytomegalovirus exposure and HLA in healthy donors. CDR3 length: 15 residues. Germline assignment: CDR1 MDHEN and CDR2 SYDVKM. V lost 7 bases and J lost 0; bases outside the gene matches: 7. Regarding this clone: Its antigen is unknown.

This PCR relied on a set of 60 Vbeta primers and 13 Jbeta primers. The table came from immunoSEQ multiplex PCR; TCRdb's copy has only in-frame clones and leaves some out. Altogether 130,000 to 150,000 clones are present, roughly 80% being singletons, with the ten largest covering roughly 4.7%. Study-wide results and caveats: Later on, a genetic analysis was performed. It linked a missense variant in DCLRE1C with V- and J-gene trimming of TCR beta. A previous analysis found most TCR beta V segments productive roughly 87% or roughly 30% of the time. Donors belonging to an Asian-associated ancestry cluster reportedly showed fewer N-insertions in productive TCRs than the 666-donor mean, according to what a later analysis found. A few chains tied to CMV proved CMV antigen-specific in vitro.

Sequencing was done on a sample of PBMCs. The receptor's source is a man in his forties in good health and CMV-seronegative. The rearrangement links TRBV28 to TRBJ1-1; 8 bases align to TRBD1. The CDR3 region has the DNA TGTGCCAGCATAGAATACAGGGGGGTGAACACTGAAGCTTTCTTT. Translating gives CASIEYRGVNTEAFF.